The 21 T cell receptor beta chains reported below all come from one sample, sequenced in a study of CXCR4 blockade with PD-1 therapy in pancreatic cancer. TCRdb keeps only in-frame clones here, not all; method: immunoSEQ multiplex PCR. The table has around 1,700 clones, 35% to 40% seen once. Sequencing input: tumor tissue. These receptors all come from a human donor with pancreatic ductal adenocarcinoma.

This clone turned up a few times. V gene TRBV12-5 combines with J gene TRBJ2-1; no clear D. V lost 5 bases and J lost 4, with 9 bases in between. CDR3 length: 13 residues. CDR1 is LGHNT and CDR2 is FRNRAP in the germline V gene. The DNA for the CDR3 is TGTGCTAGTGGTCCTCAACTTTACAATGAGCAGTTCTTC. It encodes CASGPQLYNEQFF.

This clone was seen more than once but under ten times. This chain links TRBV29-1 with TRBJ1-2; D gene uncertain. V shed 1 base and J shed 1 base, with 4 bases lying between them. CDR3 size: 12 residues. Germline V gene lookup returns CDR1 SQVTM and CDR2 ANQGSEA. The CDR3 region is CSVEGNNYGYTF. As DNA, the CDR3 is TGCAGCGTTGAAGGGAATAACTATGGCTACACCTTC.

The V call is TRBV14, the J call TRBJ2-3; 7 positions agree with TRBD1. The CDR3 consists of 16 residues. V was pared by 2 bases and J by 4 bases, with 9 bases of the junction left unmatched. Germline assignment: CDR1 SGHDN and CDR2 FVKESK. CDR3 in amino acids: CASSQRPQGWADTQYF. CDR3 DNA sequence: TGTGCCAGCAGCCAAAGACCACAGGGGTGGGCAGATACGCAGTATTTT.

The chain joins TRBV12-5 to TRBJ1-4; 9 bases are a match to TRBD1. The CDR3 is 15 residues long. With 3 bases clipped from V and 8 bases from J, the junction kept 7 bases outside the gene matches. CDR1 and CDR2 from the germline V gene are LGHNT and FRNRAP. The CDR3 DNA reads as TGTGCTAGTGGTTTAGTACAGGGGGCGGTCGAAAAACTGTTTTTT. It is translated as CASGLVQGAVEKLFF.

In its sample, this clone ranks as large. The gene calls are TRBV6-8 and TRBJ1-1; the D gene is possibly TRBD1 (5 bases). The CDR3 sequence is 14 residues long. V dropped 7 bases and J dropped 0 bases, with 12 bases sitting between them. Germline CDR1 and CDR2: MNHGY and SAAAGT. CDR3 nucleotides: TGTGCCAGCAATCCCGGGGGTATGAACACTGAAGCTTTCTTT. Translation: CASNPGGMNTEAFF.

The chain joins TRBV28 to TRBJ2-7; perhaps D is TRBD1 or TRBD2 (5 bases each). Looked up from germline, CDR1 is MDHEN and CDR2 is SYDVKM. This CDR3 has 15 residues. V was pared by 3 bases and J by 3 bases, with 15 bases between. Here the CDR3 reads CASSFPGLAYYEQYF. Written as DNA, the CDR3 is TGTGCCAGCAGTTTCCCGGGGCTAGCTTACTACGAGCAGTACTTC.

This rearrangement joins TRBV11-3 to TRBJ2-1; possible D gene TRBD1, 5 bases. V lost 2 bases and J 4 bases, leaving 9 bases between the germline ends. The CDR3 is 14 amino acids. The germline gives CDR1 SGHNT, CDR2 YENEEA. The CDR3, as DNA: TGTGCCAGCAGCTTAAGAACAGGATACAATGAGCAGTTCTTC. It yields the protein CASSLRTGYNEQFF.

The sample holds one count of this clone. V is TRBV12-5 and J is TRBJ2-5; perhaps D is TRBD1 or TRBD2 (6 bases each). The V gene lost 3 bases and the J gene lost 0 bases, with 11 bases spanning the gap. There are 15 residues in the CDR3. Germline CDR1 and CDR2: LGHNT and FRNRAP. The CDR3, as DNA: TGTGCTAGTGGTTTAGGGGGGCTTAACCAAGAGACCCAGTACTTC. Encoded protein: CASGLGGLNQETQYF.

The chain combines TRBV7-4 with TRBJ2-7; the D call may be TRBD1 or TRBD2 (5 bases each). With 3 bases removed from V and 5 bases from J, the gap between germline ends came to 17 bases. Germline V gives CDR1 SGHVT, CDR2 SQSDAQ. The CDR3 spans 15 residues. In DNA, the CDR3 is TGTGCCAGCAGCTTCGACAACAGGCTCGGGGACGAGCAGTACTTC. Protein product: CASSFDNRLGDEQYF.

The rearrangement joins TRBV15 to TRBJ2-1; 14 bases align to TRBD2. Germline trimming cut 0 bases from V and 7 bases from J; bases unmatched to any gene: 5. CDR3 length: 17 residues. Germline V CDR1 and CDR2: LNHNV, YYDKDF (reference sequence). Written as DNA, the CDR3 is TGTGCCACCAGCAGAGATCCAGGGACTAGCGGGAGAAATGAGCAGTTCTTC. It codes for CATSRDPGTSGRNEQFF. The whole variable domain, remainder taken from reference TRBV15 and TRBJ2-1, is DAMVIQNPRYQVTQFGKPVTLSCSQTLNHNVMYWYQQKSSQAPKLLFHYYDKDFNNEADTPDNFQSRRPNTSFCFLDIRSPGLGDTAMYLCATSRDPGTSGRNEQFFGPGTRLTVL.

J is TRBJ2-5 and V is TRBV19, with 9 positions matching TRBD2. The CDR3 loop spans 15 amino acids. V trimming: 4 bases; J trimming: 4 bases; junction bases outside the gene matches: 7. The germline gives CDR1 LNHDA, CDR2 SQIVND (reference sequence). The CDR3 coding sequence is TGTGCCAGTAGTACTTACGAGGGACTAGCAGAGACCCAGTACTTC. Protein: CASSTYEGLAETQYF.

The V gene is TRBV19, the J gene TRBJ2-1, with 11 bases that match TRBD2. The CDR3 totals 15 residues. The V and J ends lost 6 bases and 7 bases, in that order; junction bases with no gene match: 8. Germline V gives CDR1 LNHDA, CDR2 SQIVND (reference sequence). The CDR3 coding sequence is TGTGCCAGTAGGCGACCGGGACTAGCGGTGAATGAGCAGTTCTTC. This sequence encodes CASRRPGLAVNEQFF.

V gene TRBV28 combines with J gene TRBJ2-7; D perhaps matches TRBD1 (5 bases). V was pared by 11 bases and J by 2 bases, with 16 bases between. This CDR3 comprises 13 residues. The germline V gene has CDR1 MDHEN and CDR2 SYDVKM. The CDR3 here is CAGSNRLTYEQYF. The CDR3 DNA reads TGTGCCGGAAGCAACAGGCTAACCTACGAGCAGTACTTC.

The V and J genes are TRBV6-8 and TRBJ2-7, with TRBD1 matching over 7 bases. The V and J ends lost 5 bases and 9 bases, in that order; junction bases with no gene match: 13. Germline V gene data show CDR1 as MNHGY and CDR2 as SAAAGT. The CDR3 is 14 amino acids. This CDR3 is CASSLPGQASGQYF. CDR3 in DNA: TGTGCCAGCAGTCTTCCCGGACAGGCTTCTGGGCAGTACTTC.

The sample holds a few counts of this clone. The chain combines TRBV7-5 with TRBJ2-5; TRBD1, the D gene given by the table, was not confirmed from the DNA. TRBV7-5 is deemed a pseudogene. The CDR3 has 16 amino acids. CDR3 in amino acids: CASSWGALQRQETQYF. In nucleotides, the CDR3 is TGTGCCAGCAGCTGGGGCGCCCTGCAAAGGCAAGAGACCCAGTACTTC.

The chain has TRBV2 and TRBJ2-1; 14 bases fit TRBD2. Germline values: CDR1 SNHLY, CDR2 FYNNEI. V shed 6 bases and J 5 bases; nucleotides not matched to a gene: 6. This CDR3 comprises 16 residues. In DNA form, the CDR3 reads TGTGCCAGCAGCGGGACTAGCGGGAGAGCTAACAATGAGCAGTTCTTC. This codes for CASSGTSGRANNEQFF.

This clone was counted only a few times. This CDR3 is CASSPGTSGQETQYF. The CDR3, as DNA: TGTGCCAGCAGCCCGGGGACTAGCGGCCAAGAGACCCAGTACTTC. The gene calls are TRBV11-3 and TRBJ2-5; TRBD2 matches 11 bases. CDR1 SGHNT and CDR2 YENEEA come from the germline V gene. This CDR3 region has 15 residues. J lost 1 base, V lost 5 bases, and 3 bases had no gene match.

Comments on this clone: Germline is not matched at one junction end, which may reflect a read error. The CDR3 loop reads CSVQKVASYNEQFF. CDR3 coding DNA: TGCAGCGTTCAGAAGGTAGCATCCTACAATGAGCAATTCTTC. The V and J genes are TRBV29-1 and TRBJ2-1; the D is unclear. This CDR3 has 14 residues. The germline V gene encodes CDR1 SQVTM and CDR2 ANQGSEA.

This clone turned up a few times. For the CDR3, the DNA is TGTGCCAGCAGCTTTTGCGGGGGATGGTGCACTGAAGCTTTCTTT. It encodes CASSFCGGWCTEAFF. The V call is TRBV7-5, the J call TRBJ1-1. TRBV7-5 is flagged as a pseudogene. The length of the CDR3 is 15 residues.

This clone was counted between two and nine times. J is TRBJ1-2 and V is TRBV6-7; D unresolved. TRBV6-7 is recorded as an ORF, its role being uncertain. The V and J ends lost 7 bases and 0 bases respectively, with 15 bases between them. This CDR3 has 15 residues. CDR3 protein: CASNEYELANYGYTF. The CDR3 DNA sequence: TGTGCCAGCAATGAGTATGAGTTAGCTAACTATGGCTACACCTTC.

CDR3 protein: CASSLESRTGELFF. DNA of the CDR3: TGTGCCAGCTCATTGGAGTCTCGCACCGGGGAGCTGTTTTTT. V and J are TRBV18 and TRBJ2-2, with D hard to call. CDR1 is KGHSH and CDR2 is LQKENI in the germline V gene. V lost 5 bases and J 4 bases, leaving 11 bases between the germline ends. There are 14 residues in the CDR3.